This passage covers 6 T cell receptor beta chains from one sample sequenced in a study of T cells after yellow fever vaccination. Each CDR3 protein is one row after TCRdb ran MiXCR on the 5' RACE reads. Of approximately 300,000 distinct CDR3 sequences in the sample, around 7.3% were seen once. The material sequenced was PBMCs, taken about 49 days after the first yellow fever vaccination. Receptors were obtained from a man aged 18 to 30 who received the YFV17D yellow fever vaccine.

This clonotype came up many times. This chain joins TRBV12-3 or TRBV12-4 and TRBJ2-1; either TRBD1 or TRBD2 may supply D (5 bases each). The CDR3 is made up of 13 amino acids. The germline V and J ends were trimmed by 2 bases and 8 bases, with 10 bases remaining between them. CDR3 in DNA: TGTGCCAGCAGTTTATGGGGGAACCATGAGCAGTTCTTC. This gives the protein CASSLWGNHEQFF.

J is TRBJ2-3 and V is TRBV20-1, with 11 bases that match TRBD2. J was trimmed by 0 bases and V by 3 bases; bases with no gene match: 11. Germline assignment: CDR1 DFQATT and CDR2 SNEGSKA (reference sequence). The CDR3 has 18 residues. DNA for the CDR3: TGCAGTGCTAGGGGTAGCGGGGGGGGTCGGAAAAGCACAGATACGCAGTATTTT. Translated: CSARGSGGGRKSTDTQYF.

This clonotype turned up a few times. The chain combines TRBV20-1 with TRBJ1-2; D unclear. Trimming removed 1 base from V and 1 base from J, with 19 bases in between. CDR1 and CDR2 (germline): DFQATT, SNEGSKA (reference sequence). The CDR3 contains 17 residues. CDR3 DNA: TGCAGTGCTAGAGTAGTTGTAAAGACAAAAATTAACTATGGCTACACCTTC. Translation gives CSARVVVKTKINYGYTF.

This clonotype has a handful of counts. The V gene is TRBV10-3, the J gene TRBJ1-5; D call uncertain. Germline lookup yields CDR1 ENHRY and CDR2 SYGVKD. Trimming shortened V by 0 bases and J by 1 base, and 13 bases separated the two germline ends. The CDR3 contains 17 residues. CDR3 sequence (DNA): TGTGCCATCAGTGAGTCAAAACCGGGCGTGAGCAATCAGCCCCAGCATTTT. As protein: CAISESKPGVSNQPQHF.

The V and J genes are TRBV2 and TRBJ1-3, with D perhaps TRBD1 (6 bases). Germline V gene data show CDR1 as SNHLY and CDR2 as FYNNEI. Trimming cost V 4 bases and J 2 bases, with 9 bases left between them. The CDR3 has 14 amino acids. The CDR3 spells CASSVDRTGNTIYF. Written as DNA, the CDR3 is TGTGCCAGCAGTGTTGACAGGACTGGAAACACCATATATTTT. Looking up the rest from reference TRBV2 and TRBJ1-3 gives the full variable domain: EPEVTQTPSHQVTQMGQEVILRCVPISNHLYFYWYRQILGQKVEFLVSFYNNEISEKSEIFDDQFSVERPDGSNFTLKIRSTKLEDSAMYFCASSVDRTGNTIYFGEGSWLTVV.

The DNA of the CDR3 is TGTGCCAGCCCCCCCGGCGGGGCACAGAAAACCACAGATACGCAGTATTTT. Amino acid sequence: CASPPGGAQKTTDTQYF. The rearrangement uses TRBV7-9 and TRBJ2-3, with D perhaps matching TRBD2 (6 bases). Trimming stripped 8 bases from V and 2 bases from J, with 23 bases between. This CDR3 comprises 17 residues. In germline, CDR1 is SEHNR, CDR2 FQNEAQ (reference sequence).